These 11 T cell receptor beta chains were all obtained from the same sample, sequenced in a study of tumor-infiltrating lymphocytes in primary liver carcinoma. Priming with a constant-region primer yielded TCR beta cDNA from 450 to 600 ng total RNA. Slightly modified ARM-PCR with three nested multiplex PCR rounds yielded TCR beta libraries. Researchers ran the first two PCR rounds for ten to eleven cycles each with TRBV1-TRBV30 forward primers and a C-beta reverse primer. TCRdb reprocessed the multiplex PCR reads with MiXCR, giving one entry per CDR3 protein. Of tens of thousands of distinct CDR3 sequences detected, 60% to 80% appear once; the ten largest clones hold around 33%. From roughly 20-30 mg of unsorted bulk tissue, DNA and RNA were co-extracted together. Source material: liver tumor tissue from sampling region 5. Subset in this sample: tumor region T5, tumor centre. These receptors were taken from a woman younger than 45 with primary liver carcinoma and hepatitis B virus infection.

The sample holds many counts of this clonotype. Since the CDR3 does not end with the conserved phenylalanine or tryptophan, this likely comes from a read error. The chain couples TRBV6-2 or TRBV6-3 to TRBJ2-1; 12 bases line up with TRBD2. Unmatched junction bases numbered 16, after V lost 2 bases and J lost 5 bases. The CDR3 spans 20 residues. Germline CDR1 is MNHEY and CDR2 is SVGEGT. The chain's CDR3 is CASSYASAGLAGGPNNEQFS. The CDR3 DNA reads TGTGCCAGCAGTTACGCCAGTGCGGGTCTAGCGGGAGGGCCTAACAATGAGCAGTTCTCC.

CDR3 DNA sequence: TGTGCCAGCAGCTTAGAGGGGCGGGAGAATACCGGGGAGCTGTTTTTT. This encodes CASSLEGRENTGELFF. V is TRBV7-8 and J is TRBJ2-2; TRBD2 agrees at 7 bases. After removal of 1 base from V and 5 bases from J, the junction contained 7 bases not matched to a gene. The germline V gene has CDR1 SGHVS and CDR2 FQNEAQ. The CDR3 has 16 amino acids.

This chain connects TRBV11-2 to TRBJ1-1; 12 bases are a match to TRBD1. CDR1 and CDR2 from the germline V gene are SGHAT and FQNNGV. J gave up 2 bases and V 5 bases, and 18 bases lay outside the gene matches. This CDR3 spans 20 amino acids. This CDR3 reads CASSARDRGHKRWYNTEAFF. Written as DNA, the CDR3 is TGTGCCAGCAGCGCTCGGGACAGGGGGCACAAGAGGTGGTATAACACTGAAGCTTTCTTT. The full variable domain, completed using reference TRBV11-2 and TRBJ1-1, is EAGVAQSPRYKIIEKRQSVAFWCNPISGHATLYWYQQILGQGPKLLIQFQNNGVVDDSQLPKDRFSAERLKGVDSTLKIQPAKLEDSAVYLCASSARDRGHKRWYNTEAFFGQGTRLTVV.

Remarks on this clonotype: A read error may produce the germline difference seen at one junction end. CDR3 coding DNA: TGTGCCTTGCACAAGGGGTCCACAGATACTCAGTATTTT. Its protein product is CALHKGSTDTQYF. This sequence joins TRBV30 and TRBJ2-3; weak D call: TRBD1 (5 bases). Germline-derived CDR1 and CDR2 are GTSNPN and SVGIG (reference sequence). The CDR3 runs to 13 residues.

The chain joins TRBV6-5 to TRBJ1-1, with D uncertain. Between the trimmed V and J ends, which lost 6 bases and 5 bases, there was a span of 22 bases. There are 16 residues in the CDR3. Per germline, CDR1 MNHEY and CDR2 SVGAGI. CDR3 in amino acids: CASRYGRSGRGTEAFF. The CDR3 DNA reads TGTGCCAGCAGATACGGGCGTAGCGGAAGAGGAACTGAAGCTTTCTTT.

Concerning this clonotype itself: A read error may produce the germline difference seen at one junction end. The rearrangement joins TRBV10-3 to TRBJ2-5; no clear D gene. Germline CDR1 reads ENHRY; CDR2 reads SYGVKD. The CDR3 spans 15 residues. The CDR3 DNA reads TGTGCCATCACTGAGTCGGCTACCAGACAAGAAGCCCAGTACTTC. It yields the protein CAITESATRQEAQYF.

This clonotype was counted ten times or more. One base away lies a much larger clone, so this may be a sequencing read error. Because the CDR3 is missing its conserved closing phenylalanine or tryptophan, this is likely a read error. V is TRBV16 and J is TRBJ1-2, with D hard to call. Germline V gene lookup returns CDR1 KGHSY and CDR2 FQNENV. The CDR3 runs 12 residues. The V end was cut by 0 bases, the J end by 6 bases, with 5 bases between. As DNA, the CDR3 is TGTGCCAGCAGCCAATCGTGGCATGGCTACACCCTC. Its translation is CASSQSWHGYTL.

Concerning this clonotype itself: The junction shows a germline mismatch at one end, possibly a read error. The CDR3 reads CARSELFLVLRSNYGYTF. The CDR3 bases are TGTGCCAGAAGTGAACTGTTCCTGGTGCTTAGATCTAACTATGGCTACACCTTC. This chain connects TRBV6-1 to TRBJ1-2; D is undetermined. The germline CDR1 and CDR2 sequences are MNHNS and SASEGT. The CDR3 loop spans 18 amino acids.

This clonotype was observed many times. A much larger clone is a single base away; this may be a read error. The chain combines TRBV6-1 with TRBJ2-7; D not resolved. This CDR3 is built from 11 residues. CDR1 is MNHNS, CDR2 SASEGT, per germline. The DNA of the CDR3 is TGTGCCGGCAGTGATTTTTACGAGCAGTACTTC. This encodes CAGSDFYEQYF.

About this clonotype itself: It is unclear where the CDR3 begins or ends on the DNA, so no DNA is shown, and the CDR3 is as TCRdb lists it. V gene TRBV12-3 or TRBV12-4 combines with J gene TRBJ2-3. The CDR3 is 14 residues long, ends included. CDR3: CASSFGRGTYTEYF.

Remarks on this clonotype: Mismatch with germline at one junction end may stem from a read error. The chain uses TRBV5-1 and TRBJ1-4, with D unresolved. The CDR3 spans 13 residues. Germline lookup yields CDR1 SGHRS and CDR2 YFSETQ. CDR3 protein: CSSRQQINEKLFF. The DNA for the CDR3 is TGCTCCAGCAGACAACAAATAAATGAAAAACTGTTTTTT.